This TCR beta chain was captured in a study of molecular identifiers for immune sequencing clone quantification. There are 16 residues in the CDR3. Germline V gives CDR1 GTSNPN, CDR2 SVGIG (reference sequence). J was trimmed by 4 bases and V by 3 bases; bases with no gene match: 10. Making the bulk TCR libraries relied on previously described methods and listed TCR primers. TCRdb processed the PCR reads anew with MiXCR; each CDR3 protein has one entry. The profile shows around 480,000 distinct CDR3 sequences, over 20% of them singletons. Findings and caveats of the study: Over 99% of CMV-specific effector molecules, but under 1% of naive ones, were in clones above 20 copies.

Sorted naive CD8 T cells were those defined as CD8+CD4-CCR7+CD45RA+. This clonotype was counted only a few times. Its antigen is unidentified. The chain recombines TRBV30 with TRBJ2-7; 12 nucleotides line up with TRBD2. Sequenced: naive CD8+ T cells from blood, with Jurkat cell RNA spiked in. Subset of the sample: FACS-sorted CD8+CD4-CCR7+CD45RA+ naive T cells. This sequence originates from a human donor in good health. Some libraries in this study had Jurkat cell RNA spiked in. CDR3: CAWSHDVGLAGYEQYF. DNA of the CDR3: TGTGCCTGGAGCCACGACGTAGGACTAGCGGGATACGAGCAGTACTTC.